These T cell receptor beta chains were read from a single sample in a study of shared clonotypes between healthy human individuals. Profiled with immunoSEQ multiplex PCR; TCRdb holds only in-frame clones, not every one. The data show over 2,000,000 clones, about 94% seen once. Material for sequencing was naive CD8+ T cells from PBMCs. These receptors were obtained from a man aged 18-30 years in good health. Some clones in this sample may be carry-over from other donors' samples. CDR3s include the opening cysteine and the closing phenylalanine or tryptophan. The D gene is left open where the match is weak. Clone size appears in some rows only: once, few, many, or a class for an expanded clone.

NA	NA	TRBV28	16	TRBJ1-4	CASSFYRRATNEKLFF	TGTGCCAGCAGTTTCTACCGGAGAGCAACTAATGAAAAACTGTTTTTT
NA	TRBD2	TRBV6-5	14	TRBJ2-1	CASIGTSGRYEQFF	TGTGCCAGCATCGGGACTAGCGGGAGGTATGAGCAGTTCTTC
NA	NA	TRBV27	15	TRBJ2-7	CASSERMTGLYEQYF	TGTGCCAGCTCGGAAAGAATGACCGGCCTCTACGAGCAGTACTTC
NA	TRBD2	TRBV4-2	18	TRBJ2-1	CASSQGRKGAGGPNEQFF	TGTGCCAGCAGCCAAGGAAGAAAGGGGGCGGGAGGGCCTAATGAGCAGTTCTTC
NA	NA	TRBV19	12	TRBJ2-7	CASSDFGDEQYF	TGTGCCAGTAGCGACTTCGGTGACGAGCAGTACTTC
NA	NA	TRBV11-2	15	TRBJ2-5	CASSLEGARRETQYF	TGTGCCAGCAGCTTAGAGGGAGCTAGGAGGGAGACCCAGTACTTC
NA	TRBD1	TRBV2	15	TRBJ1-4	CASSDLQGLSEKLFF	TGTGCCAGCAGTGATCTACAGGGGCTTTCAGAAAAACTGTTTTTT
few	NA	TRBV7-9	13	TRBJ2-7	CASSRDPDYEQYF	TGTGCCAGCAGCCGTGACCCGGACTACGAGCAGTACTTC
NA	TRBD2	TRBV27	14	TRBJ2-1	CASSLLAGENEQFF	TGTGCCAGCAGTTTACTAGCGGGAGAGAATGAGCAGTTCTTC
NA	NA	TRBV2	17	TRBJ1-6	CASSEMVPGRSNSPLHF	TGTGCCAGCAGTGAAATGGTCCCAGGACGTTCTAATTCACCCCTCCACTTT
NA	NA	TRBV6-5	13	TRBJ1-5	CASTRPCNQPQHF	TGTGCCAGCACTCGACCGTGCAATCAGCCCCAGCATTTT
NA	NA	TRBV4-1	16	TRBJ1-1	CASSQGIRGLNTEAFF	TGCGCCAGCAGCCAAGGCATTCGGGGCCTGAACACTGAAGCTTTCTTT
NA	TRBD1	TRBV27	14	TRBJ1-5	CASIRGQGWQPQHF	TGTGCCAGCATTCGGGGACAGGGTTGGCAGCCCCAGCATTTT
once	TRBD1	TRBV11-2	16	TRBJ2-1	CASSLYIRTGAQRQFF	TGTGCCAGCAGCTTATATATTAGGACAGGGGCCCAGAGGCAGTTCTTC
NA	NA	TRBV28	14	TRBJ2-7	CASSWQGWPYEQYF	TGTGCCAGCAGTTGGCAGGGTTGGCCCTACGAGCAGTACTTC